This T cell receptor beta chain is drawn from a study of cytomegalovirus exposure and HLA in healthy donors. PCR amplification relied on 60 Vbeta primers (plus 13 Jbeta primers). Sequencing used immunoSEQ multiplex PCR; TCRdb keeps in-frame clones, though not all of them. Of 150,000 to 200,000 clones listed, roughly 77% are singletons. Whole-study results and caveats: Immune exposure was documented only through CMV serostatus.

About this clone: Its specificity is not known.

The ends were cut back, 4 bases at V and 0 bases at J, with 8 bases in the middle. Germline loops: CDR1 MRHNA, CDR2 SNTAGT. This CDR3 is built from 14 residues. The chain uses TRBV6-4 and TRBJ2-3; D perhaps matches TRBD2 (6 bases). Source material: PBMCs. The TCR originated in a woman aged 50 to 60 in good health and CMV-seronegative. The CDR3 sequence: CASSVGTSTDTQYF. The CDR3, as DNA: TGTGCCAGCAGTGTGGGGACTAGCACAGATACGCAGTATTTT.